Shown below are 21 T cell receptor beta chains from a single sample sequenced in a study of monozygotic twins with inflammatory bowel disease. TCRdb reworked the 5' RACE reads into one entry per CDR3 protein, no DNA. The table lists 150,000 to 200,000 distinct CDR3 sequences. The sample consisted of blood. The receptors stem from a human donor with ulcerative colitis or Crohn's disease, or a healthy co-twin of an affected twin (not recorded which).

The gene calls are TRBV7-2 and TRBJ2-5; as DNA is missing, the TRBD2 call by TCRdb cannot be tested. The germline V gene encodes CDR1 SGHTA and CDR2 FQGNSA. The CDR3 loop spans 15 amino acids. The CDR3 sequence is CASQTGGGQAETQYF.

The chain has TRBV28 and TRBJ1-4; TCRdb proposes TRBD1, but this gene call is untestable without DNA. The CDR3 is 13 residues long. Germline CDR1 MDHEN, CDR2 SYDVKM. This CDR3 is CASKGQSNEKLFF. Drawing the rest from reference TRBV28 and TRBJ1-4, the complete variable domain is DVKVTQSSRYLVKRTGEKVFLECVQDMDHENMFWYRQDPGLGLRLIYFSYDVKMKEKGDIPEGYSVSREKKERFSLILESASTNQTSMYLCASKGQSNEKLFFGSGTQLSVL.

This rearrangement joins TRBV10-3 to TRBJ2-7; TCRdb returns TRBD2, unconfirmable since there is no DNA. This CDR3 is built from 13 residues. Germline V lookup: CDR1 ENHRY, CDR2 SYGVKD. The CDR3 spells CAIQREAYYEQYF.

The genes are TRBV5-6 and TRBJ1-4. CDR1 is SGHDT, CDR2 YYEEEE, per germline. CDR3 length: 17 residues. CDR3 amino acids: CASSHRGGSATNEKLFF.

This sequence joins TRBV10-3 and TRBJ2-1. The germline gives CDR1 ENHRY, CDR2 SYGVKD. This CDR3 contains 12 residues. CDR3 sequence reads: CAIYKTGYGQFF.

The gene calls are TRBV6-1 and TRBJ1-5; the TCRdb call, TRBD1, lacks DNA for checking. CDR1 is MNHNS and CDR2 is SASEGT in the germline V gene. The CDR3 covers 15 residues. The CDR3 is CASRSGGRSNQPQHF.

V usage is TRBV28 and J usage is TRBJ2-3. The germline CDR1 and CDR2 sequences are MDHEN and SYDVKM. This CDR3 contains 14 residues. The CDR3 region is CASSLSGSTDTQYF.

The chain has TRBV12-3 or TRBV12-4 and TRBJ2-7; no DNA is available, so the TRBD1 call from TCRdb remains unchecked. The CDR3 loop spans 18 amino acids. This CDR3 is CASSLVAPGNRGAGEQYF.

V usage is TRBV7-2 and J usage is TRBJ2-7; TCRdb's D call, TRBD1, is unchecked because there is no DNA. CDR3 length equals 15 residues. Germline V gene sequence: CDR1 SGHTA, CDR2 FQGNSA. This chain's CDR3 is CASSFSWDRGYEQYF.

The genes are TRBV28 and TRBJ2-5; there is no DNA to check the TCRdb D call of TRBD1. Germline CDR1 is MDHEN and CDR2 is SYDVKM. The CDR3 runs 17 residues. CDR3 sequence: CASSLWGQGIPSETQYF. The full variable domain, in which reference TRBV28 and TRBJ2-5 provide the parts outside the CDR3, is DVKVTQSSRYLVKRTGEKVFLECVQDMDHENMFWYRQDPGLGLRLIYFSYDVKMKEKGDIPEGYSVSREKKERFSLILESASTNQTSMYLCASSLWGQGIPSETQYFGPGTRLLVL.

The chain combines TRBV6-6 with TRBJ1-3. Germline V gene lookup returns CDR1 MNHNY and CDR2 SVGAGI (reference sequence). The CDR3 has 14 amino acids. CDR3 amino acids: CASSYSTAGNTIYF.

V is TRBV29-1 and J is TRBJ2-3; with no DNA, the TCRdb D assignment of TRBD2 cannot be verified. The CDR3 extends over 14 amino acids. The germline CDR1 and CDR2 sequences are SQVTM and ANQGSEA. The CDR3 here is CSESSEASTDTQYF.

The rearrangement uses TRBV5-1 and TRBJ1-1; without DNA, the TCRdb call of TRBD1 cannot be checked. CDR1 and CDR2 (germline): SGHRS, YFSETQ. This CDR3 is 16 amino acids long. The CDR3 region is CASSLSLQGRNTEAFF.

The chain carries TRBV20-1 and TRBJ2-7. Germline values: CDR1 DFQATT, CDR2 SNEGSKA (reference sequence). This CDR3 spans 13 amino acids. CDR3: CSARSGGTYEQYF.

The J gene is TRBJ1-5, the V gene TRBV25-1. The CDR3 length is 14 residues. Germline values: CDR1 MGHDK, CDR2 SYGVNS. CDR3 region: CASSPPGPNQPQHF.

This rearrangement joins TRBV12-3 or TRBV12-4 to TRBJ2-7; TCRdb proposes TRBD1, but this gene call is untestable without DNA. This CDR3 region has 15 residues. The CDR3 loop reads CASTPGQAFPYEQYF.

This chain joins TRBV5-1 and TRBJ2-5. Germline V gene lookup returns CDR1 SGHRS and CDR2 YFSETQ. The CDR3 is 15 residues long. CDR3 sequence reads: CASSLRLGGQETQYF.

This CDR3 is CASSLNRALPNYQETQYF. The chain has TRBV28 and TRBJ2-5; the D call of TRBD2 rests on TCRdb alone, since no DNA is present to check it. Looked up from germline, CDR1 is MDHEN and CDR2 is SYDVKM. This CDR3 comprises 18 residues.

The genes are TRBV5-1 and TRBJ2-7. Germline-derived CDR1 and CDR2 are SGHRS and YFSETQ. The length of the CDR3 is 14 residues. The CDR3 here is CASKKDPSSYEQYF.

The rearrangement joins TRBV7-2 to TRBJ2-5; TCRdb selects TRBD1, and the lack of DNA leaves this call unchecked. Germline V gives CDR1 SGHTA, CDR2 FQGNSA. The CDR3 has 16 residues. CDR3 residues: CASSLALGQTQETQYF.

CDR3 sequence reads: CASTRGVGREPQHF. The rearrangement uses TRBV12-3 or TRBV12-4 and TRBJ1-5; TCRdb gives TRBD1 as the D gene, but with no DNA this cannot be confirmed. This CDR3 spans 14 amino acids.